These 31 T cell receptor beta chains share one sample of origin, sequenced in a study of human T cells and chemical hapten exposure. One entry per CDR3 protein, called by TCRdb with MiXCR from the RACE reads. The sample lists around 99,000 distinct CDR3 sequences, around 10% seen once, with 2.2% in the top ten. Documented time point: patch test 2, 6 weeks after DPC sensitization. Described treatment: therapeutic diphenylcyclopropenone sensitization with weekly scalp DPC. The sequences come from whole blood, collected in connection with sensitization to the hapten diphenylcyclopropenone (DPC). The receptors come from a man aged 35 to 55 with alopecia areata. Some clones in this sample may be carry-over from other donors' samples.

This clonotype ranks as medium-sized. The chain has TRBV24-1 and TRBJ2-1; D perhaps matches TRBD2 (5 bases). Germline lookup yields CDR1 KGHDR and CDR2 SFDVKD. V lost 5 bases to trimming and J lost 5 bases, with 12 bases between them. This CDR3 is 14 amino acids long. In nucleotides, the CDR3 is TGTGCCACCAGTGCGGTAGCGACAAACAATGAGCAGTTCTTC. The encoded protein is CATSAVATNNEQFF.

Many counts were recorded for this clonotype. V and J are TRBV29-1 and TRBJ1-1, with D perhaps TRBD1 (5 bases). The CDR3 length is 13 residues. V was clipped by 4 bases and J by 1 base, with 10 bases between them. Per germline, CDR1 SQVTM and CDR2 ANQGSEA. CDR3 in DNA: TGCAGCGTTGTTGGGGCCAGGAACACTGAAGCTTTCTTT. Protein product: CSVVGARNTEAFF.

The CDR3 loop is CATSRALGPSFF. DNA for the CDR3: TGTGCCACCAGCAGAGCGCTCGGCCCTTCGTTCTTT. The rearrangement links TRBV15 to TRBJ1-1; the D is unclear. Germline CDR1 LNHNV, CDR2 YYDKDF (reference sequence). The CDR3 sequence is 12 residues long. Between the trimmed V and J ends, which lost 1 base and 14 bases, there was a span of 14 bases.

This clonotype was detected only a few times. This chain uses TRBV5-1 with TRBJ2-1; D remains unclear. The V and J ends lost 0 bases and 8 bases respectively, with 15 bases between them. This CDR3 is built from 15 residues. Germline V gives CDR1 SGHRS, CDR2 YFSETQ. The CDR3 DNA sequence: TGCGCCAGCAGCTTGGCCGGAGCAGAGACCCATGAGCAGTTCTTC. This codes for CASSLAGAETHEQFF.

The genes are TRBV29-1 and TRBJ2-1; no clear D gene. This CDR3 has 14 residues. CDR1 and CDR2 (germline): SQVTM, ANQGSEA. V was clipped by 2 bases and J by 0 bases, with 8 bases between them. The CDR3, as DNA: TGCAGCGTTGAACCTAGTAACTCCTACAATGAGCAGTTCTTC. It codes for CSVEPSNSYNEQFF.

This clonotype occurred a few times. This chain connects TRBV5-1 to TRBJ1-5, with 7 nucleotides matching TRBD1. CDR3 length: 15 residues. Trimming removed 4 bases from V and 6 bases from J; junction bases left unmatched: 10. Per the germline V gene, CDR1 is SGHRS and CDR2 is YFSETQ. The CDR3 spells CASSPDGQVGQPQHF. The CDR3 region has the DNA TGCGCCAGCAGCCCAGACGGACAGGTTGGTCAGCCCCAGCATTTT.

The V call is TRBV29-1, the J call TRBJ2-1; no clear D gene. V was pared by 4 bases and J by 5 bases, with 15 bases between. This CDR3 has 14 amino acids. Germline CDR1 SQVTM, CDR2 ANQGSEA. The CDR3 DNA is TGCAGCGTTGGGCTAATACTCGACGACAATGAGCAGTTCTTC. This sequence encodes CSVGLILDDNEQFF.

The V and J genes are TRBV10-3 and TRBJ2-1; TRBD1 matches at 8 bases. The ends lost 6 bases at V and 10 bases at J; junction bases unmatched: 2. The CDR3 has 11 residues. Germline CDR1 and CDR2: ENHRY and SYGVKD. The CDR3 here is CAIRTGDEQFF. For the CDR3, the DNA is TGTGCCATCAGGACAGGGGACGAGCAGTTCTTC.

The table lists this clonotype with a few counts. This chain connects TRBV27 to TRBJ2-4; D call uncertain. Per the germline V gene, CDR1 is MNHEY and CDR2 is SMNVEV (reference sequence). The CDR3 runs 15 residues. V gave up 5 bases and J gave up 8 bases, with 19 bases separating them. The CDR3 reads CASSPQWPPRDIQYF. CDR3 sequence (DNA): TGTGCCAGCAGTCCCCAGTGGCCCCCAAGGGACATTCAGTACTTC.

The V and J genes are TRBV15 and TRBJ2-3; 8 positions match TRBD2. The CDR3 sequence is 18 residues long. V shed 0 bases and J 2 bases; nucleotides not matched to a gene: 10. CDR1 LNHNV and CDR2 YYDKDF come from the germline V gene (reference sequence). In DNA form, the CDR3 reads TGTGCCACCAGCAGAGAGGGTCGATTAGCGGGATTCACAGATACGCAGTATTTT. Its protein is CATSREGRLAGFTDTQYF.

This sequence joins TRBV2 and TRBJ2-1; D is unclear. The CDR3 has 13 amino acids. CDR1 and CDR2 from the germline V gene are SNHLY and FYNNEI. V shed 5 bases and J shed 5 bases, with 10 bases lying between them. CDR3 sequence reads: CASSLRANNEQFF. The CDR3 region has the DNA TGTGCCAGCAGTCTACGGGCCAACAATGAGCAGTTCTTC.

A few counts support this clonotype. The chain employs TRBV14 and TRBJ2-1, with D perhaps TRBD2 (7 bases). Germline V gene lookup returns CDR1 SGHDN and CDR2 FVKESK. CDR3 length: 15 amino acids. Trimming removed 6 bases at V and 8 bases at J, with 20 bases between. CDR3 protein: CASRQAGAGRDEQFF. The CDR3, as DNA: TGTGCCAGCAGGCAGGCGGGGGCAGGCAGGGATGAGCAGTTCTTC.

The chain combines TRBV28 with TRBJ2-1; 9 nucleotides agree with TRBD1. From germline, CDR1 is MDHEN and CDR2 SYDVKM. V dropped 3 bases and J dropped 4; count of bases not matched to a gene: 10. The CDR3 spans 17 residues. CDR3 bases: TGTGCCAGCAGTTTTCTTCCCGGACAGGGGTATTACAATGAGCAGTTCTTC. Protein sequence: CASSFLPGQGYYNEQFF.

For the CDR3, the DNA is TGTGCCAGCAGCTCAATTCTAGGAACCGAGCAGTTCTTC. It yields the protein CASSSILGTEQFF. The rearrangement links TRBV7-2 to TRBJ2-1; D is unclear. The ends were cut back, 4 bases at V and 10 bases at J, with 14 bases in the middle. CDR1 is SGHTA, CDR2 FQGNSA, per germline. The CDR3 covers 13 residues.

This clonotype was observed many times. V is TRBV7-2 and J is TRBJ2-7; D might be TRBD1 (6 bases). The CDR3 totals 14 residues. V lost 5 bases to trimming and J lost 5 bases, with 16 bases between them. CDR1 and CDR2 from the germline V gene are SGHTA and FQGNSA. CDR3 amino acids: CASSAQAQGNEQYF. The DNA for the CDR3 is TGTGCCAGCAGCGCGCAGGCACAGGGTAACGAGCAGTACTTC.

This clonotype has ten or more counts. The CDR3: CASRPGQGESKPQHF. CDR3 coding DNA: TGTGCCAGCAGGCCAGGACAGGGGGAATCAAAGCCCCAGCATTTT. J is TRBJ1-5 and V is TRBV2; 10 positions match TRBD1. With V trimmed by 6 bases and J by 8 bases, 10 bases remained unmatched. CDR3 length: 15 amino acids. Germline-derived CDR1 and CDR2 are SNHLY and FYNNEI.

This clonotype occurred many times. This chain joins TRBV7-2 and TRBJ2-1; D is possibly TRBD2 (6 bases). CDR1 and CDR2 (germline): SGHTA, FQGNSA. V lost 5 bases and J 6 bases, leaving 17 bases between the germline ends. The CDR3 totals 15 residues. In nucleotides, the CDR3 is TGTGCCAGCAGCCCGCCGGGACTCGAGGGCAATGAGCAGTTCTTC. Protein product: CASSPPGLEGNEQFF.

This chain links TRBV7-2 with TRBJ2-7, with 10 bases matching TRBD2. After removal of 4 bases from V and 3 bases from J, the junction contained 9 bases not matched to a gene. The CDR3 totals 16 residues. Germline V gene data show CDR1 as SGHTA and CDR2 as FQGNSA. CDR3 sequence: CASSSTAGTSVYEQYV. The CDR3 DNA reads TGTGCCAGCAGCTCGACCGCCGGGACTAGCGTCTACGAGCAGTACGTC.

This clonotype was counted ten times or more. This chain links TRBV7-8 with TRBJ2-7; D possibly matches TRBD1 or TRBD2 (5 bases each). The CDR3 is made up of 15 amino acids. V lost 2 bases, J lost 1 base, and 12 bases lay in between. Germline CDR1 is SGHVS and CDR2 is FQNEAQ. CDR3 loop: CASSLTPGTSYEQYF. The CDR3 DNA is TGTGCCAGCAGCTTAACACCCGGGACGTCCTACGAGCAGTACTTC. The complete variable domain, with remaining parts taken from reference TRBV7-8 and TRBJ2-7, reads GAGVSQSPRYKVAKRGQDVALRCDPISGHVSLFWYQQALGQGPEFLTYFQNEAQLDKSGLPSDRFFAERPEGSVSTLKIQRTQQEDSAVYLCASSLTPGTSYEQYFGPGTRLTVT.

The chain links TRBV29-1 to TRBJ2-1; D not resolved. Germline CDR1 SQVTM, CDR2 ANQGSEA. With 2 bases removed from V and 8 bases from J, the gap between germline ends came to 4 bases. The CDR3 is 10 amino acids. As DNA, the CDR3 is TGCAGCGTTGAATTGGATGAGCAGTTCTTC. It yields the protein CSVELDEQFF.

The genes are TRBV11-2 and TRBJ2-1; the match to TRBD2 covers 9 bases. V trimming: 5 bases; J trimming: 9 bases; junction bases outside the gene matches: 20. CDR1 is SGHAT and CDR2 is FQNNGV in the germline V gene. The CDR3 covers 18 residues. This CDR3 is CASSRPGASGNIAVEQFF. Written as DNA, the CDR3 is TGTGCCAGCAGCCGCCCGGGGGCTAGCGGGAACATAGCGGTTGAGCAGTTCTTC.

This chain connects TRBV6-5 to TRBJ1-3; 7 positions match TRBD1. Germline CDR1 reads MNHEY; CDR2 reads SVGAGI. V dropped 7 bases and J dropped 0; count of bases not matched to a gene: 6. This CDR3 is 15 amino acids long. The CDR3 reads CASTRQGSSGNTIYF. The CDR3 bases are TGTGCCAGCACCCGACAGGGAAGCTCTGGAAACACCATATATTTT.

The chain couples TRBV11-3 to TRBJ2-1, with 7 bases aligning to TRBD1. This CDR3 comprises 13 residues. Germline V lookup: CDR1 SGHNT, CDR2 YENEEA. The V segment lost 3 bases and the J segment 8 bases; nucleotides outside the gene matches: 4. CDR3 sequence: CASSFDQGDEQFF. CDR3 DNA sequence: TGTGCCAGCAGCTTCGATCAGGGGGATGAGCAGTTCTTC.

The chain combines TRBV4-1 with TRBJ2-7; the D gene is possibly TRBD2 (6 bases). This CDR3 comprises 14 residues. Germline V CDR1 and CDR2: MGHRA, YSYEKL. Trimming took 0 bases from V and 13 from J, leaving 19 bases between them. CDR3 nucleotide sequence: TGCGCCAGCAGCCAAGATCTGAGCGGGTCCACTAGATACTTC. Its translation: CASSQDLSGSTRYF.

This chain uses TRBV5-1 with TRBJ2-7; 9 bases map to TRBD2. V was pared by 2 bases and J by 3 bases, with 3 bases of the junction left unmatched. Looked up from germline, CDR1 is SGHRS and CDR2 is YFSETQ. This CDR3 is built from 14 residues. In DNA, the CDR3 is TGCGCCAGCAGCTTATCACTAGCGGGCTACGAGCAGTACTTC. It translates to CASSLSLAGYEQYF.

This clonotype appeared a few times. V is TRBV7-3 and J is TRBJ2-7, with TRBD1 identical over 9 bases. The CDR3 runs 15 residues. The V gene's germline CDR1 is SGHTA and CDR2 FQGTGA. V lost 4 bases to trimming and J lost 5 bases; unmatched junction nucleotides: 9. CDR3 nucleotide sequence: TGTGCCAGCAGCTCCGGGACAGGGAGGAGAAACGAGCAGTACGTC. This translates into CASSSGTGRRNEQYV.

The chain is built from TRBV7-2 and TRBJ2-3; no definite D call. Between the trimmed V and J ends, which lost 1 base and 0 bases, there was a span of 14 bases. Germline V gives CDR1 SGHTA, CDR2 FQGNSA. The CDR3 length is 17 residues. The CDR3: CASSLGTAGRSTDTQYF. The CDR3 region has the DNA TGTGCCAGCAGCTTAGGGACCGCTGGTCGGAGCACAGATACGCAGTATTTT.

This clonotype was seen ten or more times. The J gene is TRBJ2-7, the V gene TRBV6-5; either TRBD1 or TRBD2 may fit D (5 bases each). Deletions cut 8 bases from V and 3 bases from J, with 17 bases between. CDR3 length: 14 residues. CDR1 and CDR2 from the germline V gene are MNHEY and SVGAGI. CDR3 amino acids: CASGLSLRDYEQYF. The CDR3 region has the DNA TGTGCCAGCGGACTTAGCCTCAGGGACTACGAGCAGTACTTC.

This clonotype was counted a few times. The chain employs TRBV7-2 and TRBJ2-2; 11 bases are shared with TRBD1. V was clipped by 3 bases and J by 0 bases; unmatched bases: 6. This CDR3 comprises 18 residues. From germline, CDR1 is SGHTA and CDR2 FQGNSA. The CDR3 region has the DNA TGTGCCAGCAGCTTTAGGACAGGGGGCCCCCCGAACACCGGGGAGCTGTTTTTT. It encodes CASSFRTGGPPNTGELFF.

This clonotype appeared many times. This rearrangement joins TRBV12-3 or TRBV12-4 to TRBJ1-1, with TRBD1 as a possible D gene (5 bases). V dropped 3 bases and J dropped 5 bases, with 7 bases sitting between them. The CDR3 spans 12 residues. Here the CDR3 reads CASSFWGTEAFF. In DNA, the CDR3 is TGTGCCAGCAGTTTTTGGGGGACTGAAGCTTTCTTT.

Concerning this clonotype itself: A single base separates this from a much larger clone, so it may be a read error. The chain joins TRBV28 to TRBJ2-3; TRBD2 aligns across 9 bases. The J segment lost 11 bases and the V segment lost 8 bases, leaving 11 bases of the junction unmatched. In germline, CDR1 is MDHEN, CDR2 SYDVKM. The CDR3 is 13 residues long. The CDR3 spells CASSLLVAGEQYF. The CDR3 nucleotides are TGTGCCAGCTCCCTGTTGGTAGCGGGAGAGCAGTATTTT.